One and the same sample provided the 27 T cell receptor beta chains below, sequenced in a study of T cells expressing NK-cell markers. TCRdb re-called the 5' RACE reads and catalogs CDR3 proteins one per entry, DNA excluded. This sample's table has around 280,000 distinct CDR3 sequences. Sequences were obtained from blood T cells: a sorted CD56 or NKG2C T cell subset, CD4+ or CD8+ T cells, or bulk PBMC T cells (not recorded which). The receptors were sampled from a man aged 18 to 29 in good health.

CDR3: CASSTSGQTGTQYF. The chain combines TRBV12-3 or TRBV12-4 with TRBJ2-3; TCRdb designates TRBD1, a call that cannot be tested without DNA. The CDR3 runs to 14 residues.

This CDR3 is CASNRQSNQPQHF. The chain combines TRBV12-5 with TRBJ1-5; TCRdb reports TRBD1, a call that lacks DNA to check it against. Germline loops: CDR1 LGHNT, CDR2 FRNRAP. This CDR3 spans 13 amino acids.

The chain uses TRBV25-1 and TRBJ2-7; TCRdb's D gene call, TRBD2, goes unchecked for lack of DNA. CDR1 and CDR2 from the germline V gene are MGHDK and SYGVNS. The CDR3 consists of 16 residues. CDR3: CASTPRAKFHYYEQYF.

The chain recombines TRBV20-1 with TRBJ2-1; TCRdb gives TRBD1 as the D gene, but with no DNA this cannot be confirmed. The CDR3 is made up of 15 amino acids. The V gene's germline CDR1 is DFQATT and CDR2 SNEGSKA (reference sequence). CDR3 region: CSASKPGTGNNEQFF.

The rearrangement joins TRBV27 to TRBJ2-6; lacking DNA, the TRBD1 call made by TCRdb goes unchecked. The germline gives CDR1 MNHEY, CDR2 SMNVEV (reference sequence). The CDR3 is 18 amino acids. CDR3 residues: CASSLSSRGGSGANVLTF.

The chain recombines TRBV20-1 with TRBJ2-5; the TCRdb call, TRBD1, lacks DNA for checking. Germline CDR1 is DFQATT and CDR2 is SNEGSKA (reference sequence). CDR3 length equals 12 residues. The CDR3 here is CSARGIQETQYF.

The V gene is TRBV4-3, the J gene TRBJ2-6; TCRdb outputs TRBD2, but without DNA this stays unchecked. CDR1 is LGHNA and CDR2 is YSLEER in the germline V gene. CDR3 length equals 18 residues. The CDR3 sequence is CASSQFGGGPSGANVLTF.

This sequence joins TRBV9 and TRBJ2-5. The germline gives CDR1 SGDLS, CDR2 YYNGEE. CDR3 length equals 14 residues. The CDR3 reads CASSVAQDQETQYF. Full variable domain (rest looked up from reference TRBV9 and TRBJ2-5): DSGVTQTPKHLITATGQRVTLRCSPRSGDLSVYWYQQSLDQGLQFLIQYYNGEERAKGNILERFSAQQFPDLHSELNLSSLELGDSALYFCASSVAQDQETQYFGPGTRLLVL.

The chain recombines TRBV7-2 with TRBJ2-7. Germline values: CDR1 SGHTA, CDR2 FQGNSA. There are 11 residues in the CDR3. The CDR3 reads CASGVGDEQYF. The full variable domain, in which reference TRBV7-2 and TRBJ2-7 provide the parts outside the CDR3, is GAGVSQSPSNKVTEKGKDVELRCDPISGHTALYWYRQSLGQGLEFLIYFQGNSAPDKSGLPSDRFSAERTGGSVSTLTIQRTQQEDSAVYLCASGVGDEQYFGPGTRLTVT.

This sequence joins TRBV20-1 and TRBJ2-2. CDR1 DFQATT and CDR2 SNEGSKA come from the germline V gene (reference sequence). This CDR3 is 14 amino acids long. CDR3 region: CSARPQVVTGELFF.

The chain carries TRBV28 and TRBJ1-2; the D call of TRBD1 rests on TCRdb alone, since no DNA is present to check it. This CDR3 region has 13 residues. Germline values: CDR1 MDHEN, CDR2 SYDVKM. CDR3 residues: CASSLHRVYGYTF.

V is TRBV20-1 and J is TRBJ2-1; without DNA, the TCRdb call of TRBD2 cannot be checked. Germline loops: CDR1 DFQATT, CDR2 SNEGSKA (reference sequence). The CDR3 loop spans 16 amino acids. CDR3 protein: CSASGGLAEVYNEQFF.

This rearrangement joins TRBV12-3 or TRBV12-4 to TRBJ2-2; without DNA, the TCRdb call of TRBD2 cannot be checked. CDR3 size: 15 residues. CDR3 amino acids: CASTEGLLNTGELFF.

This chain joins TRBV20-1 and TRBJ1-1. The germline V gene has CDR1 DFQATT and CDR2 SNEGSKA (reference sequence). The CDR3 runs to 13 residues. CDR3 protein: CSASGVGGVQAFF.

The chain couples TRBV10-3 to TRBJ2-2; TCRdb outputs TRBD1, but without DNA this stays unchecked. In germline, CDR1 is ENHRY, CDR2 SYGVKD. The length of the CDR3 is 14 residues. CDR3 protein: CAIRQGNRDGELFF.

This chain uses TRBV20-1 with TRBJ2-2; TCRdb designates TRBD2, a call that cannot be tested without DNA. The CDR3 spans 15 residues. Germline CDR1 DFQATT, CDR2 SNEGSKA (reference sequence). The CDR3 is CSARDGTRVTGELFF.

The chain joins TRBV5-6 to TRBJ2-7; lacking DNA, the TRBD2 call made by TCRdb goes unchecked. CDR1 SGHDT and CDR2 YYEEEE come from the germline V gene. CDR3 length: 14 residues. The CDR3: CASSPGLAGNEQYF.

The chain links TRBV18 to TRBJ2-7; no DNA is available, so the TRBD2 call from TCRdb remains unchecked. The CDR3 sequence is 16 residues long. Germline V gene data show CDR1 as KGHSH and CDR2 as LQKENI. The CDR3 region is CASSPLASGTTYEQYF.

This chain links TRBV20-1 with TRBJ2-5; the D gene TCRdb calls, TRBD2, cannot be checked with no DNA. Germline V gives CDR1 DFQATT, CDR2 SNEGSKA (reference sequence). This CDR3 contains 13 residues. CDR3 residues: CSARPSTVETQYF.

The CDR3 loop is CATSEGLFGTQYF. The chain uses TRBV24-1 and TRBJ2-5. This CDR3 is 13 amino acids long. CDR1 is KGHDR, CDR2 SFDVKD, per germline.

CDR3 amino acids: CASSSLAFNEQFF. The V gene is TRBV7-9, the J gene TRBJ2-1; as DNA is missing, the TRBD2 call by TCRdb cannot be tested. Germline V gives CDR1 SEHNR, CDR2 FQNEAQ (reference sequence). The length of the CDR3 is 13 residues.

This chain uses TRBV4-2 with TRBJ1-3. Germline-derived CDR1 and CDR2 are LGHNA and YNFKEQ. The CDR3 has 17 amino acids. CDR3 protein: CASSQEPRRGSGNTIYF.

The chain combines TRBV6-1 with TRBJ2-1; no DNA is available, so the TRBD2 call from TCRdb remains unchecked. CDR1 MNHNS and CDR2 SASEGT come from the germline V gene. The length of the CDR3 is 18 residues. This CDR3 is CASILLGVSPSTYNEQFF.

The chain links TRBV20-1 to TRBJ2-1; TCRdb lists TRBD2, though no DNA is available to test this call. Germline V gives CDR1 DFQATT, CDR2 SNEGSKA (reference sequence). The CDR3 totals 15 residues. CDR3 in amino acids: CSGTVSGRAIYEQFF.

This chain links TRBV19 with TRBJ2-4; the TCRdb call, TRBD2, lacks DNA for checking. This CDR3 is 16 amino acids long. Germline loops: CDR1 LNHDA, CDR2 SQIVND (reference sequence). CDR3: CASSAGTSGRGVIQYF.

This sequence joins TRBV7-9 and TRBJ1-1. CDR3 length equals 13 residues. Per germline, CDR1 SEHNR and CDR2 FQNEAQ (reference sequence). CDR3 in amino acids: CASSLVQATEAFF. Variable domain in full (rest from reference TRBV7-9 and TRBJ1-1): DTGVSQNPRHKITKRGQNVTFRCDPISEHNRLYWYRQTLGQGPEFLTYFQNEAQLEKSRLLSDRFSAERPKGSFSTLEIQRTEQGDSAMYLCASSLVQATEAFFGQGTRLTVV.

CDR3 sequence: CASSLAAEETQYF. The rearrangement joins TRBV12-3 or TRBV12-4 to TRBJ2-5. This CDR3 spans 13 amino acids.